Listed here are 22 T cell receptor beta chains from one sample, sequenced in a study of response to subunit inactivated influenza vaccine. TCRdb analysed the RT-PCR reads with MiXCR anew, one entry per CDR3 protein. Of just over 300,000 distinct CDR3 sequences listed, roughly 22% are singletons. Specimen: PBMCs from blood, collected about 19 months after vaccination. These receptors all stem from a man aged 45 to 70 who received an inactivated influenza vaccine.

This clonotype was counted ten times or more. J is TRBJ1-5 and V is TRBV27; D not certain. The germline V gene has CDR1 MNHEY and CDR2 SMNVEV (reference sequence). This CDR3 comprises 14 residues. Trimming stripped 3 bases from V and 4 bases from J, with 10 bases between. The CDR3 sequence is CASSLTRGNQPQHF. In nucleotides, the CDR3 is TGTGCCAGCAGTTTGACCCGCGGGAATCAGCCCCAGCATTTT.

This clonotype has at least ten counts. The rearrangement uses TRBV6-5 and TRBJ1-5; D remains unclear. Trimming left V 2 bases short and J 6 bases short, with 8 bases between. The CDR3 consists of 13 residues. CDR1 is MNHEY and CDR2 is SVGAGI in the germline V gene. The CDR3 DNA reads TGTGCCAGCAGTTACGCAGCTAGTCAGCCCCAGCATTTT. It is translated as CASSYAASQPQHF.

This clonotype appeared a few times. This rearrangement joins TRBV29-1 to TRBJ1-2; 9 bases are shared with TRBD1. Germline V gene lookup returns CDR1 SQVTM and CDR2 ANQGSEA. The V and J ends lost 6 bases and 4 bases, in that order; junction bases with no gene match: 15. There are 16 residues in the CDR3. The CDR3 sequence is CSVSPGQGPEGYGYTF. In DNA form, the CDR3 reads TGCAGCGTATCTCCGGGACAGGGCCCGGAAGGCTATGGCTACACCTTC.

This clonotype was counted ten times or more. The chain links TRBV20-1 to TRBJ1-6, with 7 bases matching TRBD1. Looked up from germline, CDR1 is DFQATT and CDR2 is SNEGSKA (reference sequence). V shed 1 base and J 5 bases; nucleotides not matched to a gene: 2. The CDR3 length is 14 residues. The CDR3 DNA follows: TGCAGTGCTAGAGTCGGGACAGATAATTCACCCCTCCACTTT. Residues: CSARVGTDNSPLHF.

The chain combines TRBV14 with TRBJ2-1; D is possibly TRBD1 (6 bases). The CDR3 runs 13 residues. Germline CDR1 reads SGHDN; CDR2 reads FVKESK. Trimming removed 6 bases from V and 5 bases from J, with 11 bases in between. CDR3 DNA sequence: TGTGCCAGCAGACGCCGGGACAACAATGAGCAGTTCTTC. This sequence encodes CASRRRDNNEQFF.

The chain links TRBV2 to TRBJ2-7; no definite D call. In germline, CDR1 is SNHLY, CDR2 FYNNEI. The length of the CDR3 is 13 residues. Trimming shortened V by 2 bases and J by 9 bases, and 14 bases separated the two germline ends. The CDR3 DNA reads TGTGCCAGCAGTGAAAGTAGGACGGCCGGGCAGTACTTC. This gives the protein CASSESRTAGQYF.

This clonotype turned up a few times. The V and J genes are TRBV11-2 and TRBJ2-3, with 9 bases lining up with TRBD2. CDR3 length equals 15 residues. V lost 4 bases, J lost 4 bases, and 6 bases stayed unmatched. Germline CDR1 SGHAT, CDR2 FQNNGV. The CDR3 DNA sequence: TGTGCCAGCAGCTATAGCGGGAGAGTCTCAGATACGCAGTATTTT. It encodes CASSYSGRVSDTQYF.

This clonotype was picked up a small number of times. This chain links TRBV7-2 with TRBJ1-2, with D perhaps matching TRBD1 (5 bases). The CDR3 consists of 15 residues. V shed 5 bases and J shed 3 bases, with 16 bases lying between them. Germline loops: CDR1 SGHTA, CDR2 FQGNSA. Here the CDR3 reads CASSDQIDSYYGYTF. Here the CDR3 DNA reads TGTGCCAGCAGCGACCAGATAGACAGTTACTATGGCTACACCTTC.

This clonotype occurred a few times. The V call is TRBV28, the J call TRBJ1-1; 7 bases fit TRBD1. The CDR3 contains 18 residues. In germline, CDR1 is MDHEN, CDR2 SYDVKM. After removal of 2 bases from V and 0 bases from J, the junction contained 12 bases not matched to a gene. CDR3 amino acids: CASSLQLGQSSMNTEAFF. The CDR3 DNA follows: TGTGCCAGCAGTTTACAATTGGGACAGAGTTCCATGAACACTGAAGCTTTCTTT.

A few counts support this clonotype. The V gene is TRBV12-3 or TRBV12-4, the J gene TRBJ1-2; D not certain. V was trimmed by 2 bases and J by 3 bases, leaving 28 bases between them. The CDR3 covers 20 residues. The CDR3 DNA sequence: TGTGCCAGCAGTTTACTAATAGGCAGCGCTACTTCCCCCACTTACTATGGCTACACCTTC. It specifies CASSLLIGSATSPTYYGYTF.

This clonotype was found many times. The gene calls are TRBV20-1 and TRBJ1-2, with D possibly TRBD1 on 5 matching bases. With 6 bases removed from V and 4 bases from J, the gap between germline ends came to 21 bases. Germline CDR1 reads DFQATT; CDR2 reads SNEGSKA (reference sequence). The CDR3 extends over 15 amino acids. For the CDR3, the DNA is TGCAGTGCACCGGGCCTTCGCCCGAGGGGCTATGGCTACACCTTC. Protein: CSAPGLRPRGYGYTF.

The rearrangement links TRBV29-1 to TRBJ2-3; D assignment may be TRBD1 or TRBD2 (5 bases each). CDR1 is SQVTM and CDR2 is ANQGSEA in the germline V gene. The germline V and J ends were trimmed by 3 bases and 1 base, with 8 bases remaining between them. The CDR3 contains 13 residues. Here the CDR3 reads CSVEKGRTDTQYF. CDR3 bases: TGCAGCGTTGAGAAGGGACGCACAGATACGCAGTATTTT.

This clonotype has a handful of counts. The chain has TRBV6-1 and TRBJ2-2; 11 nucleotides line up with TRBD1. The CDR3 is 15 amino acids. V shed 6 bases and J 5 bases; nucleotides not matched to a gene: 5. CDR1 MNHNS and CDR2 SASEGT come from the germline V gene. CDR3 in DNA: TGTGCCAGCAGAGGGGACAGGGGGAAAACCGGGGAGCTGTTTTTT. This translates into CASRGDRGKTGELFF.

The chain carries TRBV6-1 and TRBJ2-1; 9 nucleotides line up with TRBD1. The CDR3 is 15 amino acids. The V gene end was trimmed by 4 bases and the J gene end by 1 base; junction bases not matched to a gene: 2. Germline assignment: CDR1 MNHNS and CDR2 SASEGT. CDR3 sequence: CASSAQGASYNEQFF. CDR3 bases: TGTGCCAGCAGTGCACAGGGGGCTTCCTACAATGAGCAGTTCTTC.

The chain employs TRBV28 and TRBJ1-1, with unresolved D. The CDR3 has 15 residues. Germline assignment: CDR1 MDHEN and CDR2 SYDVKM. The ends were cut back, 3 bases at V and 0 bases at J, with 11 bases in the middle. The CDR3 spells CASSLTVKMNTEAFF. Here the CDR3 DNA reads TGTGCCAGCAGTTTGACGGTAAAGATGAACACTGAAGCTTTCTTT.

The genes are TRBV12-3 or TRBV12-4 and TRBJ2-3; 10 bases are shared with TRBD2. CDR3 length: 16 residues. The trim removed 5 bases at V and 4 bases at J, leaving 9 bases unmatched. The CDR3 nucleotides read TGTGCCAGCAGTCCCCAGGAGCGGGAGGGCCCAGATACGCAGTATTTT. Translated, it gives CASSPQEREGPDTQYF.

Only a few counts were recorded for this clonotype. This chain joins TRBV28 and TRBJ2-7; TRBD1 agrees at 7 bases. Germline values: CDR1 MDHEN, CDR2 SYDVKM. CDR3 length: 14 amino acids. After removal of 3 bases from V and 5 bases from J, the junction contained 7 bases not matched to a gene. The CDR3 DNA reads as TGTGCCAGCAGTTTCGGGACAGTAGGCGACGAGCAGTACTTC. Amino acids: CASSFGTVGDEQYF.

This clonotype was seen a handful of times. The rearrangement uses TRBV20-1 and TRBJ1-1; the match to TRBD1 covers 7 bases. V shed 5 bases, J shed 1 base, and the junction held 7 bases outside the gene matches. This CDR3 contains 14 residues. CDR1 DFQATT and CDR2 SNEGSKA come from the germline V gene (reference sequence). For the CDR3, the DNA is TGCAGTGCTTGGGACAGCGAAGCGAACACTGAAGCTTTCTTT. Translated, it gives CSAWDSEANTEAFF.

CDR3 coding DNA: TGCAGTGCTAGCAAATCGGACAGGGCCTACGAGCAGTACTTC. It specifies CSASKSDRAYEQYF. The rearrangement joins TRBV20-1 to TRBJ2-7; 8 bases agree with TRBD1. This CDR3 contains 14 residues. Germline trimming cut 3 bases from V and 2 bases from J; bases unmatched to any gene: 6. Per germline, CDR1 DFQATT and CDR2 SNEGSKA (reference sequence).

The chain uses TRBV12-3 or TRBV12-4 and TRBJ1-5; possible D gene TRBD1, 6 bases. Deletions cut 2 bases from V and 4 bases from J, with 15 bases between. CDR3 length: 16 residues. For the CDR3, the DNA is TGTGCCAGCAGTTTACAGGGGATGGTTGGGAATCAGCCCCAGCATTTT. It encodes CASSLQGMVGNQPQHF.

This clonotype was counted ten times or more. The rearrangement links TRBV12-3 or TRBV12-4 to TRBJ1-1; D is possibly TRBD1 (5 bases). V dropped 6 bases and J dropped 1 base, with 15 bases sitting between them. This CDR3 comprises 15 residues. The CDR3 spells CASSPHGGANTEAFF. For the CDR3, the DNA is TGTGCCAGCAGCCCCCACGGGGGAGCGAACACTGAAGCTTTCTTT.

Only a few counts were recorded for this clonotype. The rearrangement links TRBV9 to TRBJ1-2; D is possibly TRBD1 (6 bases). Trimming took 4 bases from V and 0 from J, leaving 13 bases between them. The CDR3 has 15 amino acids. CDR1 and CDR2 (germline): SGDLS, YYNGEE. Here the CDR3 DNA reads TGTGCCAGCAGCCTAAGACAGGCGTCTAACTATGGCTACACCTTC. Protein product: CASSLRQASNYGYTF.